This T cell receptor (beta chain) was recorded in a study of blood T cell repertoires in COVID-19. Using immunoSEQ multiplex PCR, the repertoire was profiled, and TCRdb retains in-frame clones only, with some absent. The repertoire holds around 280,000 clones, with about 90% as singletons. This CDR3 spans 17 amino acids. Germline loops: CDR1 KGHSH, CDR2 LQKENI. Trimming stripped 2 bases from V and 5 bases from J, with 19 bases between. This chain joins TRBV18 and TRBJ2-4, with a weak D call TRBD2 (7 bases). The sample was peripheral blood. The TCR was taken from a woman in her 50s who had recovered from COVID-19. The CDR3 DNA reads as TGTGCCAGCTCACCAGGACTAGGGGGAGGTCCTCAAAACATTCAGTACTTC. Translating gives CASSPGLGGGPQNIQYF.